This T cell receptor (beta chain) was recovered during a study of cytomegalovirus exposure and HLA in healthy donors. General study results and limits: As was reported, the classifier diagnosed cytomegalovirus status with high specificity and sensitivity. The study flagged about 150 TCR beta chains as cytomegalovirus-associated.

Details on this clone: Antigen: not known.

This CDR3 is 15 amino acids long. Trimming cost V 3 bases and J 6 bases; bases outside gene matches: 8. Germline lookup yields CDR1 SGHRS and CDR2 YFSETQ. Assay used: immunoSEQ multiplex PCR; TCRdb lists only in-frame clones, some missing. Of 120,000 or so clones listed, 88% are singletons. This clonotype was sampled from a young man in good health and CMV-seronegative. V usage is TRBV5-1 and J usage is TRBJ2-1; 8 nucleotides agree with TRBD1. Sequenced input: PBMCs. The CDR3 sequence: CASSSRGDRSNEQFF. The DNA for the CDR3 is TGCGCCAGCAGCTCCCGCGGGGACAGGTCCAATGAGCAGTTCTTC.